Listed below are T cell receptor beta chains from one sample, sequenced in a study of blood T cell repertoires in COVID-19. TCRdb's copy holds only in-frame clones and misses some; the assay was immunoSEQ multiplex PCR. Here the sample spans roughly 200,000 clones, approximately 83% being singletons. Specimen: peripheral blood. The receptors here all came from a man aged 35-49 years with acute or convalescent COVID-19. Each CDR3 is given with its conserved first and last residue. The D gene is left open where the match is weak. Rows may omit the clone size; those that give it use once, few, many or a size class.

CASVGQGWGGYTF,TGTGCCAGCGTCGGACAGGGCTGGGGAGGCTACACCTTC,TRBJ1-2,TRBD1,TRBV25-1,NA
CASNRDSTYNEQFF,TGTGCCAGTAACCGGGACAGCACCTACAATGAGCAGTTCTTC,TRBJ2-1,TRBD1,TRBV27,NA
CASSVGASLYEQYF,TGTGCCAGCAGCGTAGGGGCTTCGCTGTACGAGCAGTACTTC,TRBJ2-7,NA,TRBV9,NA
CASSLGEAEKLFF,TGTGCCAGCAGCTTAGGGGAGGCCGAAAAACTGTTTTTT,TRBJ1-4,NA,TRBV7-8,NA
CASSESTGKANEKLFF,TGCGCCAGCAGTGAGTCGACGGGGAAGGCTAATGAAAAACTGTTTTTT,TRBJ1-4,NA,TRBV10-2,NA
CASSPRTSGSTDTQYF,TGTGCCAGCTCACCGCGGACTAGCGGGAGCACAGATACGCAGTATTTT,TRBJ2-3,TRBD2,TRBV18,NA
CASSLTSGYEQYF,TGTGCCAGCAGCTTAACTAGCGGGTACGAGCAGTACTTC,TRBJ2-7,TRBD2,TRBV7-9,medium-sized
CATSGATGYTGELFF,TGTGCCACCAGTGGCGCGACAGGCTACACCGGGGAGCTGTTTTTT,TRBJ2-2,NA,TRBV24-1,NA
CASSHPRYVAGGGGNEQFF,TGCGCCAGCAGTCATCCACGCTACGTCGCGGGAGGAGGGGGTAATGAGCAGTTCTTC,TRBJ2-1,TRBD2,TRBV23-1,NA
CAWATGGTQPQHF,TGTGCCTGGGCTACAGGGGGGACTCAGCCCCAGCATTTT,TRBJ1-5,TRBD1,TRBV30,once
CASSPSGTNYEQYF,TGCGCCAGCAGCCCTTCCGGGACAAATTACGAGCAGTACTTC,TRBJ2-7,NA,TRBV5-1,NA
CSVEAEVAGGDTGELFF,TGCAGCGTTGAAGCGGAGGTAGCGGGAGGGGACACCGGGGAGCTGTTTTTT,TRBJ2-2,TRBD2,TRBV29-1,NA
CMTGLSNQPQHF,TGTATGACAGGGCTTAGCAATCAGCCCCAGCATTTT,TRBJ1-5,TRBD1,TRBV6-4,NA
CASRGLAGEYEQYF,TGCGCCAGCAGAGGACTAGCGGGAGAATACGAGCAGTACTTC,TRBJ2-7,TRBD2,TRBV10-2,NA
CSARTGNTIYF,TGCAGTGCGCGAACTGGAAACACCATATATTTT,TRBJ1-3,NA,TRBV20-1,NA
CASSLYLAATDTQYF,TGCGCCAGCAGCTTGTATCTAGCGGCAACAGATACGCAGTATTTT,TRBJ2-3,TRBD2,TRBV5-1,NA
CASSPNEGEQYF,TGTGCCAGCAGCCCGAATGAGGGCGAGCAGTACTTC,TRBJ2-7,NA,TRBV4-2,NA
CASSVTGTSVFYEQFF,TGTGCCAGTAGTGTCACCGGGACTAGCGTGTTTTATGAGCAGTTCTTC,TRBJ2-1,TRBD2,TRBV19,NA
CASSQTAQAGYQETQYF,TGCGCCAGCAGCCAAACCGCCCAGGCGGGGTACCAAGAGACCCAGTACTTC,TRBJ2-5,NA,TRBV4-3,NA
CASKGRVNEKLFF,TGTGCCAGCAAGGGCAGGGTCAATGAAAAACTGTTTTTT,TRBJ1-4,NA,TRBV5-8,NA
CASSIFLISGGGSNQPQHF,TGTGCCAGTAGTATATTCCTCATTTCAGGGGGCGGGAGCAATCAGCCCCAGCATTTT,TRBJ1-5,TRBD1,TRBV19,NA
CASSSQGLAVREQYF,TGTGCCAGCAGCTCGCAGGGACTAGCGGTGAGGGAGCAGTACTTC,TRBJ2-7,TRBD2,TRBV11-2,NA
CASSLAGENTEAFF,TGTGCCAGCAGCTTGGCCGGGGAGAACACTGAAGCTTTCTTT,TRBJ1-1,NA,TRBV5-4,NA
CASSQLTPWDRGNYGYTF,TGTGCCAGCAGCCAATTAACACCTTGGGACCGCGGGAATTATGGCTACACCTTC,TRBJ1-2,NA,TRBV3-1/TRBV3-2,NA
CASSLLTGNEQFF,TGCGCCAGCAGCTTGTTGACAGGCAATGAGCAGTTCTTC,TRBJ2-1,NA,TRBV5-1,NA
CASKRGMNTEAFF,TGCGCCAGCAAACGAGGGATGAACACTGAAGCTTTCTTT,TRBJ1-1,NA,TRBV10-1,NA
CASSTGQGGPFF,TGTGCCAGCAGCACAGGACAGGGGGGCCCGTTCTTC,TRBJ2-1,TRBD1,TRBV3-1/TRBV3-2,NA
CASSVDWRNTGELFF,TGTGCCAGCAGTGTGGACTGGAGGAACACCGGGGAGCTGTTTTTT,TRBJ2-2,NA,TRBV27,NA
CASSYQKGGDEQYF,TGTGCCAGCAGTTATCAAAAGGGGGGGGACGAGCAGTACTTC,TRBJ2-7,NA,TRBV6-5,NA
CASSLGAGVIADGYTF,TGTGCCAGCAGCTTGGGGGCGGGGGTGATTGCGGATGGCTACACCTTC,TRBJ1-2,NA,TRBV5-5,NA
CASSYTSGDTEAFF,TGTGCCAGCAGTTACACCAGCGGAGACACTGAAGCTTTCTTT,TRBJ1-1,NA,TRBV6-2/TRBV6-3,NA
CASSPPSGQETQYF,TGTGCCAGCAGCCCGCCGTCAGGCCAAGAGACCCAGTACTTC,TRBJ2-5,NA,TRBV7-9,NA
CASSNRGFEAFF,TGCGCCAGCAGTAACAGGGGATTTGAAGCTTTCTTT,TRBJ1-1,TRBD1,TRBV10-1,NA
CASSGTLLGNTIYF,TGTGCTAGTTCGGGGACACTTCTTGGAAACACCATATATTTT,TRBJ1-3,NA,TRBV12-5,NA
CATSQWTGYGYTF,TGTGCCACCAGCCAATGGACAGGGTATGGCTACACCTTC,TRBJ1-2,TRBD1,TRBV15,NA
CASSDGPISYEQYF,TGTGCCAGCAGCGATGGGCCAATCTCCTACGAGCAGTACTTC,TRBJ2-7,NA,TRBV7-9,few
CAIQGGGDHNEQFF,TGTGCCATCCAGGGGGGAGGCGATCACAATGAGCAGTTCTTC,TRBJ2-1,NA,TRBV10-3,NA
CASSSGTGNYEQYF,TGTGCCAGCAGCTCCGGGACAGGGAACTACGAGCAGTACTTC,TRBJ2-7,TRBD1,TRBV11-3,NA
CASSLYGTAVGPQHF,TGTGCCAGCAGCTTGTATGGGACAGCAGTGGGTCCCCAGCATTTT,TRBJ1-5,TRBD1,TRBV5-4,few
CAWSSDRGQTQYF,TGTGCCTGGAGTTCAGACAGGGGACAGACCCAGTACTTC,TRBJ2-5,TRBD1,TRBV30,NA
CASSKTGTAYNSPLHF,TGTGCCAGCAGCAAGACCGGGACAGCCTATAATTCACCCCTCCACTTT,TRBJ1-6,TRBD1,TRBV7-8,NA